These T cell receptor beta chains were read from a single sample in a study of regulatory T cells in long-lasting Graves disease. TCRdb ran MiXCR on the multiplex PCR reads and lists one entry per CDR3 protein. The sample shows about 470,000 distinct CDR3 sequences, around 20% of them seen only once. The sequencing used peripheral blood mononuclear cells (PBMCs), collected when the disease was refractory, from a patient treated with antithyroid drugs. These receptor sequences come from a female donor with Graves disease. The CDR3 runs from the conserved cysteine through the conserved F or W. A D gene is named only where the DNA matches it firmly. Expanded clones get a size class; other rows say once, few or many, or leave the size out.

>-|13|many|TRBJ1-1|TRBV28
CASTQHLDTEAFF
TGTGCCAGCACCCAGCACCTTGACACTGAAGCTTTCTTT
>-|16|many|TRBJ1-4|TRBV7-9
CASSLYLAGYNEKLFF
TGTGCCAGCAGCTTATATCTGGCAGGCTATAATGAAAAACTGTTTTTT
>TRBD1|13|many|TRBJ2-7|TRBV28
CASSPGTDYEQYF
TGTGCCAGCAGCCCCGGGACAGACTACGAGCAGTACTTC
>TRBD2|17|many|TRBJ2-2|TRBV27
CATTPVAGTANTGELFF
TGTGCCACCACCCCGGTAGCGGGTACTGCGAACACCGGGGAGCTGTTTTTT
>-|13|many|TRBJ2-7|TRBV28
CASSPGSRYEQYF
TGTGCCAGCAGCCCGGGCAGCCGCTACGAGCAGTACTTC
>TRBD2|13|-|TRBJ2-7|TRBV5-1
CASSGLAGDKQYF
TGCGCCAGCAGCGGGCTAGCGGGAGATAAGCAGTACTTC
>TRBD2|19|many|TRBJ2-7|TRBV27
CASSPQPLAGGNMAYEQYF
TGTGCCAGCAGTCCCCAACCCCTAGCGGGAGGGAATATGGCCTACGAGCAGTACTTC
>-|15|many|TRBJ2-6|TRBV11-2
CASSLMRSGANVLTF
TGTGCCAGCAGCTTAATGAGGTCAGGGGCCAACGTCCTGACTTTC
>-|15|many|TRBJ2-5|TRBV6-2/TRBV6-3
CASSYSSMRQETQYF
TGTGCCAGCAGTTACTCGTCTATGAGGCAAGAGACCCAGTACTTC
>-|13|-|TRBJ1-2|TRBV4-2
CASSQEGFYGYTF
TGTGCCAGCAGCCAAGAAGGGTTCTATGGCTACACCTTC
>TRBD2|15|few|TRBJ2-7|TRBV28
CASSSPGASGYEQYF
TGTGCCAGCAGTTCTCCCGGGGCTAGCGGGTACGAGCAGTACTTC
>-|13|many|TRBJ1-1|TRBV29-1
CSVMGGVSTEAFF
TGCAGCGTGATGGGGGGCGTGAGCACTGAAGCTTTCTTT
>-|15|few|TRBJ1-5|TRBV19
CASKSGGYQVQPQHF
TGTGCCAGTAAATCAGGCGGCTATCAAGTTCAGCCCCAGCATTTT
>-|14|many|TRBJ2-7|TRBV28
CASSLVRLNYEQYF
TGTGCCAGCAGTTTGGTCCGACTTAACTACGAGCAGTACTTC
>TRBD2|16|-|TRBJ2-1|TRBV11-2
CASSLLTSVTLSEQFF
TGTGCCAGCAGCTTACTCACTAGCGTCACCCTCAGTGAGCAGTTCTTC
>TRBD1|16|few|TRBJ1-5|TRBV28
CASRIEGGLSNQPQHF
TGTGCCAGCAGGATCGAAGGGGGCCTAAGCAATCAGCCCCAGCATTTT
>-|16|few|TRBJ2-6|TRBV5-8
CASSFSMGTGANVLTF
TGTGCCAGCAGCTTTAGTATGGGGACTGGGGCCAACGTCCTGACTTTC
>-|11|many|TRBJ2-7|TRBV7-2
CASSDTLEQYF
TGTGCCAGCAGCGATACTCTCGAGCAGTACTTC
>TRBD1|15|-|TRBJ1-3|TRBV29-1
CSAQKGQGPGNTIYF
TGCAGCGCACAGAAGGGACAGGGTCCTGGAAACACCATATATTTT
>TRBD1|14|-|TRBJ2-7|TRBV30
CAWNGQATGYEQYF
TGTGCCTGGAATGGACAGGCAACGGGGTACGAGCAGTACTTC
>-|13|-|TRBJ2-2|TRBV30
CAWSVWGIGELFF
TGTGCCTGGAGTGTCTGGGGAATCGGGGAGCTGTTTTTT
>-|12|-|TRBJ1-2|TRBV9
CASSVVGGIPSF
TGTGCCAGCAGCGTAGTGGGGGGGATCCCCTCCTTC
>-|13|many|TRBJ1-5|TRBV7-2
CASSFGINQPQHF
TGTGCCAGCAGCTTTGGGATCAATCAGCCCCAGCATTTT
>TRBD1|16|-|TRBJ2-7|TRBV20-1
CSASTPAGQGAYEQYF
TGCAGTGCGAGCACCCCTGCGGGACAGGGGGCGTACGAGCAGTACTTC
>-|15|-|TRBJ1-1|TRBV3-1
CASSQGLRGNTEAFF
TGTGCCAGCAGCCAGGGCCTCCGGGGCAACACTGAAGCTTTCTTT
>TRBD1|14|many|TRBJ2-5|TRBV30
CAWSVLQGVGTQYF
TGTGCCTGGAGTGTACTACAGGGGGTCGGGACCCAGTACTTC
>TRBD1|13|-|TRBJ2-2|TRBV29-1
CSVSGQYTGELFF
TGCAGCGTTTCGGGACAGTACACCGGGGAGCTGTTTTTT
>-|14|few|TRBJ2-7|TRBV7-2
CASSFSGVINEQYF
TGTGCCAGCAGCTTTTCAGGGGTTATCAACGAGCAGTACTTC
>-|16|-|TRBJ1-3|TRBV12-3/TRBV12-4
CASSLEGLPSGNTIYF
TGTGCCAGCAGTTTAGAGGGCTTACCCTCTGGAAACACCATATATTTT
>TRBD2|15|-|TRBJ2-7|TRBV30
CAWSVLIAGGDEQYF
TGTGCCTGGAGTGTACTGATAGCGGGAGGCGACGAGCAGTACTTC
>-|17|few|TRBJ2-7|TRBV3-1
CASSQVAQGGSSYEQYF
TGTGCCAGCAGCCAAGTTGCACAGGGAGGTAGCTCCTACGAGCAGTACTTC
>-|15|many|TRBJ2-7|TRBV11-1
CASSLRDPGPYEQYF
TGTGCCAGCAGCCTCCGGGACCCAGGTCCCTACGAGCAGTACTTC
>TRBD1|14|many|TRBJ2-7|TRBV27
CASSHGQGNYEQYF
TGTGCCAGCAGTCACGGACAGGGAAACTACGAGCAGTACTTC
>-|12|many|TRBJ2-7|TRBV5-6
CASSLVRGEQYF
TGTGCCAGCAGCTTGGTAAGGGGGGAGCAGTACTTC
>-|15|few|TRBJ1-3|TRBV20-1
CSARGGQTWGNTIYF
TGCAGTGCTAGAGGAGGACAGACCTGGGGAAACACCATATATTTT
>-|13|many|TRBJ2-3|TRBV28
CASSLTGADTQYF
TGTGCCAGCAGTTTGACTGGCGCAGATACGCAGTATTTT
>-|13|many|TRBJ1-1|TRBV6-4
CASSYGVGTEAFF
TGTGCCAGCAGTTACGGGGTCGGGACTGAAGCTTTCTTT
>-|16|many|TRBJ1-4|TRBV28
CASSPPGTGANEKLFF
TGTGCCAGCAGCCCACCTGGAACGGGGGCTAATGAAAAACTGTTTTTT
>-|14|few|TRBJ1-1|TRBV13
CASRRLGGKTEAFF
TGTGCCAGCAGACGGTTAGGGGGAAAAACTGAAGCTTTCTTT
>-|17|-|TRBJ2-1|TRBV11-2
CASSLVPDVRSYNEQFF
TGTGCCAGCAGCTTAGTCCCGGACGTTCGCTCCTACAATGAGCAGTTCTTC
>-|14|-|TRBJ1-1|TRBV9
CASSPTLMNTEAFF
TGTGCCAGCAGCCCAACACTTATGAACACTGAAGCTTTCTTT